The 2 T cell receptor beta chains reported below all come from one sample, sequenced in a study of neoadjuvant nivolumab and ipilimumab in lung cancer. Method: immunoSEQ multiplex PCR; TCRdb's copy keeps in-frame clones and lacks some. The repertoire includes roughly 13,000 clones, 55% to 70% of them detected once, and about 23% sits in the top ten. The sample consisted of peripheral blood, taken after neoadjuvant nivolumab, alone or with ipilimumab, at or shortly before surgery. The source is an adult with non-small cell lung cancer.

The genes are TRBV9 and TRBJ2-3; tentatively, D is TRBD2 (6 bases). Germline CDR1 reads SGDLS; CDR2 reads YYNGEE. Trimming cost V 2 bases and J 5 bases, with 21 bases left between them. The CDR3 totals 17 residues. The CDR3 DNA sequence: TGTGCCAGCAGCGTCCTCCCTCGGATCTGGGGGGAAGATACGCAGTATTTT. It specifies CASSVLPRIWGEDTQYF.

The rearrangement joins TRBV18 to TRBJ1-1; possibly TRBD1 for D (5 bases). The V end was cut by 4 bases, the J end by 4 bases, with 16 bases between. Looked up from germline, CDR1 is KGHSH and CDR2 is LQKENI. CDR3 length equals 15 residues. The CDR3 here is CASSLGGYQGTEAFF. CDR3 bases: TGTGCCAGCTCACTGGGGGGATATCAGGGCACTGAAGCTTTCTTT.